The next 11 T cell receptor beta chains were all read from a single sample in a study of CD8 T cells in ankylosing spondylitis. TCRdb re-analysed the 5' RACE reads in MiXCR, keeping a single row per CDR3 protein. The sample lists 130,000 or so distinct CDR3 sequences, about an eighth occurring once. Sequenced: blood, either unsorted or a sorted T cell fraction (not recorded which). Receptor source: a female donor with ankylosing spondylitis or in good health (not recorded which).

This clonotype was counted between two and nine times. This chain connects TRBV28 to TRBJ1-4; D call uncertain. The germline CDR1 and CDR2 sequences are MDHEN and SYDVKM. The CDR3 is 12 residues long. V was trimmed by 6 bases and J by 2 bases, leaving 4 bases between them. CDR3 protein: CASRMTNEKLFF. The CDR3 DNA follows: TGTGCCAGCAGAATGACTAATGAAAAACTGTTTTTT.

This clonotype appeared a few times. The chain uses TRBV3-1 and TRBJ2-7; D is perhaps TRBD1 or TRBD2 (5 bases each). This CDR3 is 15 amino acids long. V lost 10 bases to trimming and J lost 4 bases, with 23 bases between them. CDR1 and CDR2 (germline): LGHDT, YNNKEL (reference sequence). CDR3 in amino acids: CATCQDSGAWYEQYF. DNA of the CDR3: TGTGCCACCTGCCAAGACTCCGGGGCTTGGTACGAGCAGTACTTC.

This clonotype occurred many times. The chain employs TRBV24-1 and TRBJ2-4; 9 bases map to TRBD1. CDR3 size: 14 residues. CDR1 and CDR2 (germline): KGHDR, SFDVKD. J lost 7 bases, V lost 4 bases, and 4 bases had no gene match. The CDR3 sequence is CATSDGQGKNIQYF. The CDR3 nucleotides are TGTGCCACCAGTGACGGACAGGGGAAGAACATTCAGTACTTC.

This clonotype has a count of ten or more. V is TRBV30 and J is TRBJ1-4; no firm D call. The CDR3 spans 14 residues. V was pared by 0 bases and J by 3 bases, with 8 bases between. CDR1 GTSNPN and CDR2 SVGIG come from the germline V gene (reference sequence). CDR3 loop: CAWSVGRANEKLFF. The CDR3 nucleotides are TGTGCCTGGAGTGTAGGACGGGCTAATGAAAAACTGTTTTTT.

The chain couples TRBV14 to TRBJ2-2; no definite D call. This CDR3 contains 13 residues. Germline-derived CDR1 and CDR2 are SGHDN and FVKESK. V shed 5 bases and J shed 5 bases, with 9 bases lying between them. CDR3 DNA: TGTGCCAGCAGCGCCGGGTGGACCGGGGAGCTGTTTTTT. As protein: CASSAGWTGELFF. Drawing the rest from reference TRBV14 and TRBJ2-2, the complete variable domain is EAGVTQFPSHSVIEKGQTVTLRCDPISGHDNLYWYRRVMGKEIKFLLHFVKESKQDESGMPNNRFLAERTGGTYSTLKVQPAELEDSGVYFCASSAGWTGELFFGEGSRLTVL.

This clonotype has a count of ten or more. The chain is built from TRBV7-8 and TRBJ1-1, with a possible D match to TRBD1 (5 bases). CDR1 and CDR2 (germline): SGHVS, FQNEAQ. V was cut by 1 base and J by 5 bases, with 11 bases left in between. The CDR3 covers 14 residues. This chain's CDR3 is CASSLGRQRTEAFF. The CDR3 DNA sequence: TGTGCCAGCAGCTTAGGGAGACAGAGAACTGAAGCTTTCTTT.

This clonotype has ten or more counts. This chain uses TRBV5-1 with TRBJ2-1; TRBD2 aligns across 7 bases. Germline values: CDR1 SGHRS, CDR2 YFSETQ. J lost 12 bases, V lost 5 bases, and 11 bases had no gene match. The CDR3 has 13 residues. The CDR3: CASRAGRKGVQFF. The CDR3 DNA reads TGCGCCAGCAGAGCCGGGAGGAAAGGGGTGCAGTTCTTC.

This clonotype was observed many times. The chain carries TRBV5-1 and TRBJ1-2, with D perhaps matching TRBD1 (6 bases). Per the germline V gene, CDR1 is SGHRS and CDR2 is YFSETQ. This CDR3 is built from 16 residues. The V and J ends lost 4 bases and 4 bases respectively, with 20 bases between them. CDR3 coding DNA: TGCGCCAGCAGCCCTTCGCCCGGGGGCATTACCTATGGCTACACCTTC. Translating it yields CASSPSPGGITYGYTF.

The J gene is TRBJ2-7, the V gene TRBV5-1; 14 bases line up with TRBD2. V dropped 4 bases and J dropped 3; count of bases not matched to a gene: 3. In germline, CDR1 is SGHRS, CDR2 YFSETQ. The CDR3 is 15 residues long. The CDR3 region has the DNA TGCGCCAGCAGCGATGGGACTAGCGGGAGCTACGAGCAGTACTTC. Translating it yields CASSDGTSGSYEQYF.

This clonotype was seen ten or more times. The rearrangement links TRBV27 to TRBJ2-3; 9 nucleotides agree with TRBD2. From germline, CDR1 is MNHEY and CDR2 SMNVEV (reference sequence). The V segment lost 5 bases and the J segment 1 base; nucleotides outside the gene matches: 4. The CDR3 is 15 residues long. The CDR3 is CASSPSSGGTDTQYF. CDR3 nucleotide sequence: TGTGCCAGCAGTCCATCTAGCGGGGGCACAGATACGCAGTATTTT.

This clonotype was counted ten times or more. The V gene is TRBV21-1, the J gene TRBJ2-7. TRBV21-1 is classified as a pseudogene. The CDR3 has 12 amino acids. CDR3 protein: CASAEFTYEQYF. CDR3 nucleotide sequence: TGTGCCAGCGCGGAGTTCACCTACGAGCAGTACTTC.